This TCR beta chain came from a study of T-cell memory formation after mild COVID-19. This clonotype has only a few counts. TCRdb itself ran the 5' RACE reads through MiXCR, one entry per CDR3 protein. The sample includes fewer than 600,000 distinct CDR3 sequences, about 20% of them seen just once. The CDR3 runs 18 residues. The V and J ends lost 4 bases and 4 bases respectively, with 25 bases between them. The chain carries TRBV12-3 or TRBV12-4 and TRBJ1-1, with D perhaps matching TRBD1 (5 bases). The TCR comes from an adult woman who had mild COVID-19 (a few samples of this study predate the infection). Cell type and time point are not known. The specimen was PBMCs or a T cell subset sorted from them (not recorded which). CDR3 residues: CASSYANQGRNRGTEAFF. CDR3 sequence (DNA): TGTGCCAGCAGTTATGCTAACCAGGGACGGAACCGGGGCACTGAAGCTTTCTTT.